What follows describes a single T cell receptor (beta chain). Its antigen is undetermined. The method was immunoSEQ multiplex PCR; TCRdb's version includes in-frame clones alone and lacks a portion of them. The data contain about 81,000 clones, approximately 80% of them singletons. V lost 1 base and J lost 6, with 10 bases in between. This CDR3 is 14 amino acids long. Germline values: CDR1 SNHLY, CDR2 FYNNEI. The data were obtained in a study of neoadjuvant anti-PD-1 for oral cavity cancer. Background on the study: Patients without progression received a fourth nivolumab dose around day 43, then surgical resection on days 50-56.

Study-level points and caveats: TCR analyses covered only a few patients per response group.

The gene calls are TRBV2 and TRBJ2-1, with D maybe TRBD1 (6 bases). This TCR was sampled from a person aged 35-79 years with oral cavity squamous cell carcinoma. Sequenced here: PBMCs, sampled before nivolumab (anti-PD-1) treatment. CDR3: CASSEVVGGNEQFF. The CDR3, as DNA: TGTGCCAGCAGTGAAGTGGTAGGGGGCAATGAGCAGTTCTTC.